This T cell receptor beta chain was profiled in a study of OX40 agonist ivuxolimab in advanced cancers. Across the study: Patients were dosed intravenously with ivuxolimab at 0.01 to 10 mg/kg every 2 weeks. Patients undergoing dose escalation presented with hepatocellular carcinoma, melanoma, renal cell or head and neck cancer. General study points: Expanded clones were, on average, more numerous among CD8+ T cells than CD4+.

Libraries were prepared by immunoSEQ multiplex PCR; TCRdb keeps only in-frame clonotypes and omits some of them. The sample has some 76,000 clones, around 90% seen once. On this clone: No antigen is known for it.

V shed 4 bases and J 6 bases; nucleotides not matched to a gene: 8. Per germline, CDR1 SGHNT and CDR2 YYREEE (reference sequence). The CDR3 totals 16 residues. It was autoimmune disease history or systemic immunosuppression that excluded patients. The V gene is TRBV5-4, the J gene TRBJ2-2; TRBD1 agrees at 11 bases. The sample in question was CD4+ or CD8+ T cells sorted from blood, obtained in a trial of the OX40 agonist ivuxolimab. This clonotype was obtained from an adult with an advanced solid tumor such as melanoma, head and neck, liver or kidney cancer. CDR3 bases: TGTGCCAGCAGCGAGGGACAGGGGGAATTCCCCGGGGAGCTGTTTTTT. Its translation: CASSEGQGEFPGELFF.